This T cell receptor (beta chain) is from a study of blood T cells in healthy people across ages. General observations from the study: Long-lived donors exceeded aged donors in naive CD4+ cells and diversity.

A second PCR of 7 to 11 cycles used a sample-barcoded 5' primer and a J-beta primer mix. Tags on each cDNA molecule came from a template-switch adaptor with 12 random nucleotides. Each CDR3 protein gets one entry after TCRdb re-called the 5' RACE reads with MiXCR. There are around 900,000 distinct CDR3 sequences in the sample; around 28% occur only once, and around 15% lies in the top ten. Individuals who donated were healthy Caucasians from Russia aged about 6 to 100. Investigators took about 9.1 milliliters of peripheral blood from every donor. This clonotype occurred a few times. Its target is not known. Germline V gene lookup returns CDR1 LGHDT and CDR2 YNNKEL (reference sequence). This CDR3 spans 14 amino acids. Between the trimmed V and J ends, which lost 3 bases and 4 bases, there was a span of 12 bases.

Sequencing was performed on blood. The sequence came from a woman over 75 in good health. The rearrangement links TRBV3-1 to TRBJ1-2; a possible D gene is TRBD1 (5 bases). CDR3 residues: CASSQMGTSYGYTF. The CDR3 DNA reads as TGTGCCAGCAGCCAGATGGGGACTTCCTATGGCTACACCTTC.